Given below is one T cell receptor (beta chain) in context. The antigen remains unidentified. The data were obtained in a study of OX40 agonist ivuxolimab in advanced cancers. Study information: Patients in the trial were receiving intravenous ivuxolimab every 2 weeks, at doses of 0.01 to 10 mg/kg. Prior checkpoint blockade (anti-PD-1, anti-PD-L1 or anti-CTLA-4) was permitted; approximately 40% had it. Patients assigned to dose escalation were diagnosed with hepatocellular carcinoma, melanoma, renal cell or head and neck cancer. Study-wide findings and caveats: Expanded clones tended on average to be more numerous among CD8+ T cells than CD4+.

Libraries were prepared by immunoSEQ multiplex PCR; TCRdb keeps only in-frame clonotypes and omits some of them. The table includes roughly 48,000 clones, about 85% detected once. The CDR3 has 16 amino acids. Trimming pared 7 bases from V and 7 bases from J, leaving 23 bases between. Germline CDR1 and CDR2: LNHDA and SQIVND (reference sequence). The source material was CD4+ or CD8+ T cells sorted from blood, sampled in a trial of the OX40 agonist ivuxolimab. The sequence derives from an adult with an advanced solid tumor such as melanoma, head and neck, liver or kidney cancer. The chain couples TRBV19 to TRBJ1-5; maybe TRBD1 (5 bases). The CDR3 DNA is TGTGCCAGTATGGGCCAGGGATTCATGAATCACCAGCCCCAGCATTTT. Its translation is CASMGQGFMNHQPQHF.